These 29 T cell receptor beta chains share one sample of origin, sequenced in a study of breast tumors, draining lymph nodes, adjacent tissues. MiXCR, applied by TCRdb to the multiplex PCR reads, yields one record per CDR3 protein. The sample shows 60,000 to 70,000 distinct CDR3 sequences, approximately 62% of them seen only once. Sequences were obtained from breast tumor tissue. The receptors come from a female donor with breast cancer. Some clones in this sample may be carry-over from other donors' samples.

The chain employs TRBV20-1 and TRBJ1-6, with 12 bases that match TRBD1. Germline V gene sequence: CDR1 DFQATT, CDR2 SNEGSKA (reference sequence). J gave up 6 bases and V 0 bases, and 6 bases lay outside the gene matches. The CDR3 extends over 17 amino acids. CDR3 region: CSARDWGQGASNSPLHF. The CDR3 coding sequence is TGCAGTGCTAGAGATTGGGGACAGGGGGCTTCTAATTCACCCCTCCACTTT.

This clonotype was observed at least ten times. The V call is TRBV9, the J call TRBJ1-3, with TRBD1 as a possible D gene (5 bases). The V end was cut by 0 bases, the J end by 0 bases, with 19 bases between. The CDR3 has 19 amino acids. Per the germline V gene, CDR1 is SGDLS and CDR2 is YYNGEE. The CDR3 nucleotides are TGTGCCAGCAGCGTAGTTCCAGGGACCCTTTCAGGCTCTGGAAACACCATATATTTT. Protein product: CASSVVPGTLSGSGNTIYF.

This clonotype was counted many times. The rearrangement uses TRBV20-1 and TRBJ2-5; TRBD2 is a possible D gene (6 bases). With 5 bases removed from V and 1 base from J, the gap between germline ends came to 11 bases. The CDR3 has 13 residues. CDR1 is DFQATT and CDR2 is SNEGSKA in the germline V gene (reference sequence). CDR3 DNA sequence: TGCAGTGCTTCCCGGGACTTCCAAGAGACCCAGTACTTC. This sequence encodes CSASRDFQETQYF.

This clonotype was seen repeatedly, ten times or more. The J gene is TRBJ1-5, the V gene TRBV30; D is ambiguous. V was cut by 3 bases and J by 9 bases, with 12 bases left in between. CDR3 length equals 12 residues. Germline V CDR1 and CDR2: GTSNPN, SVGIG (reference sequence). The DNA of the CDR3 is TGTGCCTGGAGCGCCGTGTCGGGGCCCCAGCATTTT. Translation: CAWSAVSGPQHF.

This clonotype showed up many times. This chain uses TRBV6-1 with TRBJ2-7; D might be TRBD2 (8 bases). Germline-derived CDR1 and CDR2 are MNHNS and SASEGT. The V and J ends lost 4 bases and 0 bases respectively, with 19 bases between them. This CDR3 comprises 17 residues. The DNA of the CDR3 is TGTGCCAGCAGTGTGGGCCCCGGGGGGGACAGCTCCTACGAGCAGTACTTC. This gives the protein CASSVGPGGDSSYEQYF.

The V call is TRBV30, the J call TRBJ1-2, with D unresolved. This CDR3 has 17 amino acids. The ends were cut back, 0 bases at V and 2 bases at J, with 19 bases in the middle. Germline CDR1 and CDR2: GTSNPN and SVGIG (reference sequence). The CDR3 DNA follows: TGTGCCTGGAGTGTACCTGGACTCTACGCACAAAACTATGGCTACACCTTC. This codes for CAWSVPGLYAQNYGYTF.

The chain joins TRBV12-3 or TRBV12-4 to TRBJ1-3, with no clear D. The length of the CDR3 is 14 residues. V lost 6 bases, J lost 0 bases, and 9 bases lay in between. The CDR3 DNA reads TGTGCCAGCAGCCCCTCTTACTCTGGAAACACCATATATTTT. The encoded protein is CASSPSYSGNTIYF.

Many counts were recorded for this clonotype. The chain employs TRBV5-8 and TRBJ1-2; 7 bases agree with TRBD1. The CDR3 loop spans 15 amino acids. From germline, CDR1 is SGHTS and CDR2 YDEGEE. Trimming cost V 3 bases and J 4 bases; bases outside gene matches: 9. The CDR3 spells CASSSVTGASYGYTF. In nucleotides, the CDR3 is TGTGCCAGCAGCTCAGTCACAGGGGCTAGCTATGGCTACACCTTC.

The J gene is TRBJ1-4, the V gene TRBV14, with D unclear. The CDR3 totals 15 residues. V was clipped by 1 base and J by 2 bases, with 8 bases between them. CDR1 SGHDN and CDR2 FVKESK come from the germline V gene. The CDR3: CASSQVGLTNEKLFF. CDR3 sequence (DNA): TGTGCCAGCAGCCAAGTGGGCCTGACTAATGAAAAACTGTTTTTT.

Worth noting for this clonotype: One base away lies a much larger clone, so this may be a sequencing read error. The V call is TRBV6-6, the J call TRBJ2-7, with no clear D. The CDR3 loop spans 11 amino acids. From germline, CDR1 is MNHNY and CDR2 SVGAGI (reference sequence). The V end lost 8 bases, the J end lost 1 base, and 6 bases lay between the germline ends. The CDR3 DNA reads as TGTGCCAGCTACCATTCCTACGAGCAGTACTTC. It encodes CASYHSYEQYF.

This clonotype was recorded at least ten times. V usage is TRBV5-1 and J usage is TRBJ1-6; D possibly corresponds to TRBD1 (5 bases). Trimming took 4 bases from V and 5 from J, leaving 10 bases between them. The CDR3 is 14 residues long. The germline V gene has CDR1 SGHRS and CDR2 YFSETQ. The CDR3 reads CASSRDGNNSPLHF. CDR3 coding DNA: TGCGCCAGCAGCCGGGACGGAAATAATTCACCCCTCCACTTT.

The chain carries TRBV6-9 and TRBJ2-1; the D gene could be TRBD1 or TRBD2 (5 bases each). Germline CDR1 reads MNHGY; CDR2 reads SVAAGI. V lost 6 bases and J lost 0, with 12 bases in between. The CDR3 contains 15 residues. The CDR3 protein is CASSPVGGSYNEQFF. In nucleotides, the CDR3 is TGTGCCAGCAGCCCCGTTGGGGGCTCCTACAATGAGCAGTTCTTC.

This clonotype was seen at least ten times. The gene calls are TRBV18 and TRBJ2-2, with 7 bases aligning to TRBD1. Germline CDR1 reads KGHSH; CDR2 reads LQKENI. With V trimmed by 4 bases and J by 4 bases, 9 bases remained unmatched. This CDR3 has 16 amino acids. The CDR3 DNA reads as TGTGCCAGCTCACTCCAACAGGGGAAGGGCACCGGGGAGCTGTTTTTT. It codes for CASSLQQGKGTGELFF.

V gene TRBV2 combines with J gene TRBJ1-2; no clear D gene. In germline, CDR1 is SNHLY, CDR2 FYNNEI. The CDR3 is 11 residues long. The ends were cut back, 6 bases at V and 9 bases at J, with 11 bases in the middle. The CDR3 is CASRPTGSYTF. Written as DNA, the CDR3 is TGTGCCAGCAGACCCACTGGGAGCTACACCTTC.

The V and J genes are TRBV12-3 or TRBV12-4 and TRBJ1-5; D uncertain. Trimming took 4 bases from V and 0 from J, leaving 16 bases between them. The CDR3 sequence is 17 residues long. The CDR3 DNA is TGTGCCAGCAGTTCCAAAATAGCGGGGTTTAGCAATCAGCCCCAGCATTTT. Its protein product is CASSSKIAGFSNQPQHF.

This clonotype appeared many times. For the CDR3, the DNA is TGTGCCAGCAGCCTACGACTAGCGGGAGGTAGACTCTACGAGCAGTACTTC. As protein: CASSLRLAGGRLYEQYF. The chain uses TRBV11-2 and TRBJ2-7, with 13 bases aligning to TRBD2. The CDR3 length is 17 residues. Germline CDR1 and CDR2: SGHAT and FQNNGV. The ends lost 5 bases at V and 3 bases at J; junction bases unmatched: 10.

The rearrangement joins TRBV7-2 to TRBJ1-2, with a weak D call TRBD1 (5 bases). This CDR3 is built from 14 residues. V lost 0 bases and J lost 2, with 7 bases in between. CDR1 is SGHTA and CDR2 is FQGNSA in the germline V gene. The CDR3 coding sequence is TGTGCCAGCAGCTTAGCCGCAGGGAACTATGGCTACACCTTC. Protein: CASSLAAGNYGYTF.

This clonotype was detected many times. This chain links TRBV19 with TRBJ1-3; TRBD1 might be the D (5 bases). Germline V CDR1 and CDR2: LNHDA, SQIVND (reference sequence). The CDR3 runs 14 residues. The germline V and J ends were trimmed by 8 bases and 0 bases, with 11 bases remaining between them. The CDR3, as DNA: TGTGCCAGTGAAGGGACCCTCTCTGGAAACACCATATATTTT. It yields the protein CASEGTLSGNTIYF.

This clonotype is termed medium-sized. This chain joins TRBV6-4 and TRBJ2-1; TRBD2 is a possible D gene (5 bases). Germline V CDR1 and CDR2: MRHNA, SNTAGT. Trimming took off 4 bases at V and 8 bases at J, with 15 bases between the two ends. The CDR3 is made up of 14 amino acids. In nucleotides, the CDR3 is TGTGCCAGCAGTGCAAACTCGGAGGAGCATGAGCAGTTCTTC. Amino acids: CASSANSEEHEQFF.

The DNA for the CDR3 is TGCAGTGCTCGACAAGACCACCCTGGGGAGCAGTACTTC. Translated, it gives CSARQDHPGEQYF. V gene TRBV20-1 combines with J gene TRBJ2-7, with unresolved D. This CDR3 comprises 13 residues. CDR1 is DFQATT and CDR2 is SNEGSKA in the germline V gene (reference sequence). Trimming shortened V by 5 bases and J by 7 bases, and 18 bases separated the two germline ends.

This clonotype has a count of ten or more. This sequence joins TRBV7-6 and TRBJ2-1; TRBD2 matches 9 bases. There are 15 residues in the CDR3. Unmatched junction bases numbered 6, after V lost 5 bases and J lost 4 bases. Germline CDR1 and CDR2: SGHVS and FNYEAQ. CDR3 sequence (DNA): TGTGCCAGCAGCCCTAGTGCGGGGGGGTACAATGAGCAGTTCTTC. It specifies CASSPSAGGYNEQFF.

The chain links TRBV20-1 to TRBJ2-1; 9 bases align to TRBD1. The length of the CDR3 is 13 residues. Germline V CDR1 and CDR2: DFQATT, SNEGSKA (reference sequence). With V trimmed by 6 bases and J by 8 bases, 8 bases remained unmatched. CDR3 in amino acids: CSATGQGRHEQFF. The CDR3 bases are TGCAGTGCAACCGGACAGGGGCGCCATGAGCAGTTCTTC.

The rearrangement joins TRBV9 to TRBJ1-6; weak D call: TRBD1 (6 bases). V lost 4 bases, J lost 6 bases, and 20 bases lay in between. The CDR3 sequence is 17 residues long. The V gene's germline CDR1 is SGDLS and CDR2 YYNGEE. CDR3 nucleotide sequence: TGTGCCAGCAGCAAAACAGGGACGGAGGGACCTAATTCACCCCTCCACTTT. Translating gives CASSKTGTEGPNSPLHF.

This chain links TRBV2 with TRBJ2-5, with TRBD2 identical over 11 bases. The germline CDR1 and CDR2 sequences are SNHLY and FYNNEI. With 6 bases clipped from V and 1 base from J, the junction kept 4 bases outside the gene matches. The CDR3 consists of 15 residues. CDR3 sequence: CASRLTSGAQETQYF. The CDR3 nucleotides are TGTGCCAGCAGGTTGACTAGCGGGGCCCAAGAGACCCAGTACTTC.

This clonotype was found many times. The chain recombines TRBV20-1 with TRBJ2-7; D not resolved. The germline V and J ends were trimmed by 3 bases and 0 bases, with 12 bases remaining between them. Germline lookup yields CDR1 DFQATT and CDR2 SNEGSKA (reference sequence). The CDR3 spans 14 residues. The CDR3 reads CSARPFLFSYEQYF. CDR3 coding DNA: TGCAGTGCTAGGCCCTTCCTTTTCTCCTACGAGCAGTACTTC.

The chain has TRBV29-1 and TRBJ2-1; maybe TRBD1 (6 bases). Germline V gene data show CDR1 as SQVTM and CDR2 as ANQGSEA. The CDR3 has 15 residues. V gave up 5 bases and J gave up 7 bases, with 21 bases separating them. The CDR3 here is CSVNPLGQGKNEQFF. CDR3 sequence (DNA): TGCAGCGTTAACCCCTTGGGGCAGGGGAAGAATGAGCAGTTCTTC.

In its sample, this clonotype was seen many times. This sequence joins TRBV5-1 and TRBJ1-5; 9 bases fit TRBD1. CDR3 size: 17 residues. Losses at the gene ends were 1 base for V and 0 bases for J; bases not matched to a gene: 5. Germline V gene data show CDR1 as SGHRS and CDR2 as YFSETQ. This chain's CDR3 is CASSLLPTGGSNQPQHF. CDR3 DNA: TGCGCCAGCAGCTTGCTACCGACAGGGGGTAGCAATCAGCCCCAGCATTTT.

The sample holds one count of this clonotype. The chain uses TRBV20-1 and TRBJ1-2; no definite D call. This CDR3 contains 17 residues. In germline, CDR1 is DFQATT, CDR2 SNEGSKA (reference sequence). Trimming stripped 0 bases from V and 6 bases from J, with 23 bases between. CDR3 region: CSARDATSGGGRDGYTF. The CDR3 DNA reads as TGCAGTGCTAGAGATGCTACTAGCGGAGGAGGGAGAGATGGCTACACCTTC.

As concerns this clonotype: At one end, the junction sequence differs from germline, possibly due to a read error. This rearrangement joins TRBV5-1 to TRBJ2-7; 8 nucleotides match TRBD1. The CDR3 sequence is 16 residues long. Germline V gene data show CDR1 as SGHRS and CDR2 as YFSETQ. CDR3 in amino acids: CANSLMWTGNTGEQYF. In nucleotides, the CDR3 is TGCGCCAACAGCTTGATGTGGACAGGGAACACCGGGGAGCAGTACTTC.